What follows are 5 T cell receptor beta chains derived from one specimen sequenced in a study of beta chain features in type 1 diabetes. Whole-study results and caveats: Across all four CD4+ subsets, people with type 1 diabetes showed modestly shorter TCRB CDR3s.

Their antigens are not known. Reverse transcribing all isolated RNA meant expressed TCRB transcripts were sequenced. Only in-frame clones appear in the TCRdb table, and some are missing; sequencing was by immunoSEQ multiplex PCR. The profile shows about 99,000 clones, 25% to 35% of them singletons. The specimen sequenced was central memory CD4+ T cells from blood. The receptors here all came from a woman under 30 with type 1 diabetes.

The J gene is TRBJ1-1, the V gene TRBV14; TRBD1 agrees at 7 bases. V trimming: 4 bases; J trimming: 1 base; junction bases outside the gene matches: 6. The CDR3 length is 15 residues. Germline V gene sequence: CDR1 SGHDN, CDR2 FVKESK. The CDR3 loop is CASSRGRGKNTEAFF. The CDR3 nucleotides are TGTGCCAGCAGCCGCGGCAGGGGGAAGAACACTGAAGCTTTCTTT.

The rearrangement joins TRBV6-5 to TRBJ2-7; 13 positions agree with TRBD2. V dropped 6 bases and J dropped 9; count of bases not matched to a gene: 8. The CDR3 runs 14 residues. Germline loops: CDR1 MNHEY, CDR2 SVGAGI. The CDR3 DNA reads TGTGCCAGCAGAAGGACTAGCGGGAGCTCGCGGCAGTACGTC. Amino acid sequence: CASRRTSGSSRQYV.

This clone was seen more than once but under ten times. The chain is built from TRBV28 and TRBJ1-5; the D is unclear. Trimming took 6 bases from V and 9 from J, leaving 12 bases between them. CDR3 length: 12 amino acids. Germline values: CDR1 MDHEN, CDR2 SYDVKM. In DNA form, the CDR3 reads TGTGCCAGCAGGGTCCACCTCGGGCCCCAGCATTTT. Residues: CASRVHLGPQHF. Full variable domain (remainder filled in from reference TRBV28 and TRBJ1-5): DVKVTQSSRYLVKRTGEKVFLECVQDMDHENMFWYRQDPGLGLRLIYFSYDVKMKEKGDIPEGYSVSREKKERFSLILESASTNQTSMYLCASRVHLGPQHFGDGTRLSIL.

This clone was recorded a few times. This chain links TRBV30 with TRBJ1-1; 8 nucleotides line up with TRBD1. Germline CDR1 is GTSNPN and CDR2 is SVGIG (reference sequence). The CDR3 sequence is 13 residues long. The junction had 0 bases not matched to a gene; V was cut back by 0 bases and J by 3 bases. Written as DNA, the CDR3 is TGTGCCTGGAGTGTACAGGGGGACACTGAAGCTTTCTTT. This translates into CAWSVQGDTEAFF.

The chain couples TRBV27 to TRBJ2-5; D is perhaps TRBD1 (5 bases). The V end was cut by 0 bases, the J end by 5 bases, with 10 bases between. CDR1 MNHEY and CDR2 SMNVEV come from the germline V gene (reference sequence). The CDR3 is made up of 14 amino acids. The DNA for the CDR3 is TGTGCCAGCAGTTTATCAAGGGGTGGGGAGACCCAGTACTTC. Amino acids: CASSLSRGGETQYF.